This TCR beta chain was documented in a study of blood T cell repertoires in COVID-19. Turning to the study itself: The United States, Italy and Spain were the sources of the acute and convalescent COVID-19 samples. T cells, B-cell-depleted T cells, or PBMCs provided the cDNA or gDNA that served as material.

Seattle participants joined during active infection and were tracked over time. In the original workflow: Using reference gene primer amplification, nucleated cell counts were estimated. Libraries were prepared by immunoSEQ multiplex PCR; TCRdb keeps only in-frame clonotypes and omits some of them. V and J calls and clone size are those listed in that table; D and trimming were worked out from the DNA. The table records approximately 300,000 clones, 90% of them present only once. There are 16 residues in the CDR3. Trimming took 3 bases from V and 1 from J; bases not matched to a gene: 3. The germline CDR1 and CDR2 sequences are SGHTS and YDEGEE.

The sample comprised peripheral blood. The TCR was taken from a woman aged 25 to 45 with COVID-19, enrolled during active disease. The rearrangement links TRBV5-8 to TRBJ1-4; 10 bases map to TRBD1. Written as DNA, the CDR3 is TGTGCCAGCAGCTCCGACAGGGGGCGAACTAATGAAAAACTGTTTTTT. Encoded protein: CASSSDRGRTNEKLFF.